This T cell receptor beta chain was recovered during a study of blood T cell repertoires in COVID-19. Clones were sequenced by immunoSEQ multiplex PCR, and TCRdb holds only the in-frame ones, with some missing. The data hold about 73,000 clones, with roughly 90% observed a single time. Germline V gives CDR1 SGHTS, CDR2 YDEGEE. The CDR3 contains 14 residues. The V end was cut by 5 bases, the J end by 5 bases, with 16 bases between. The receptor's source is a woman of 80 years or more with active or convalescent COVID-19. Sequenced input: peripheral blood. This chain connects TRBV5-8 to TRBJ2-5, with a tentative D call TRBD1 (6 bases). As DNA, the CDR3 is TGTGCCAGCAGGAGGGTTGGGGGCGCCGAGACCCAGTACTTC. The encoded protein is CASRRVGGAETQYF.